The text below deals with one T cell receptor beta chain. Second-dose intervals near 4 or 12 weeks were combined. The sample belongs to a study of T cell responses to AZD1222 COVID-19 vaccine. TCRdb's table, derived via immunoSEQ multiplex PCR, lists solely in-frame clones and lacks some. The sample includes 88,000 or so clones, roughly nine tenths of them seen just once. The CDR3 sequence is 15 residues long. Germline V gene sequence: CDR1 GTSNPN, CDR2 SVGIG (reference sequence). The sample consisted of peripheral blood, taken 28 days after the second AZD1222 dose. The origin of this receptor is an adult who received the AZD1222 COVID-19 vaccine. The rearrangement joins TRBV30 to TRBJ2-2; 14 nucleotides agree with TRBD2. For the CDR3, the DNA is TGTGCAAGCAGTGGGACTAGCGGGGGCACCGGGGAGCTGTTTTTT. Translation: CASSGTSGGTGELFF. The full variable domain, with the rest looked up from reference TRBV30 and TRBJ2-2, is SQTIHQWPATLVQPVGSPLSLECTVEGTSNPNLYWYRQAAGRGLQLLFYSVGIGQISSEVPQNLSASRPQDRQFILSSKKLLLSDSGFYLCASSGTSGGTGELFFGEGSRLTVL.